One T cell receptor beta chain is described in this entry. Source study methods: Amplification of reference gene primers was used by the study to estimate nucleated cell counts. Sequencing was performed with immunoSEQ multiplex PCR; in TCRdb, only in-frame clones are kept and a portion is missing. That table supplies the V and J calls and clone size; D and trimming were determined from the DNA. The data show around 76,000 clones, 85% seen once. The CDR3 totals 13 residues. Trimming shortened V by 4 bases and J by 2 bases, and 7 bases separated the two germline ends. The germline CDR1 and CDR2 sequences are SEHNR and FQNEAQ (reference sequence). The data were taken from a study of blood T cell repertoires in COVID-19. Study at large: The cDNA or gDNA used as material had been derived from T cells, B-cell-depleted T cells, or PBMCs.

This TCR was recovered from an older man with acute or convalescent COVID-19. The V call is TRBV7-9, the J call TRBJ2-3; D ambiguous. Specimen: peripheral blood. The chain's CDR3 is CASSSIATDTQYF. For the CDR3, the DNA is TGTGCCAGCAGCTCTATCGCCACAGATACGCAGTATTTT.